This TCR beta chain stems from a study of siplizumab effects on memory and regulatory T cells. In the study overall: The mixed lymphocyte reactions, run in pairs, contained siplizumab at approximately 0.92 ug/mL or no drug.

Mixed lymphocyte reaction cells underwent roughly six days of coculture at 37°C. Broader study findings: The study did not confirm that proliferating Tregs from siplizumab cultures were suppressive. Siplizumab significantly lowered the alloreactive sequences that could be traced to unstimulated CD4+ memory cells.

Note on this clone: No antigen is known for it.

Clones were sequenced by immunoSEQ multiplex PCR, and TCRdb holds only the in-frame ones, with some missing. The sample consists of 18,000 or so clones, approximately 46% of them appearing once. Losses at the gene ends were 0 bases for V and 2 bases for J; bases not matched to a gene: 3. The CDR3 runs to 15 residues. Per germline, CDR1 SGDLS and CDR2 YYNGEE. The receptor was derived from a human donor in good health; the cells came from an allogeneic mixed lymphocyte reaction. The chain combines TRBV9 with TRBJ1-2; 8 nucleotides match TRBD1. The sample was CFSE-low (dividing) CD4+ T cells sorted from an allogeneic mixed lymphocyte reaction. CDR3 nucleotides: TGTGCCAGCAGCGTAGGAGACAGGGGAAACTATGGCTACACCTTC. Amino acid sequence: CASSVGDRGNYGYTF.